The rows below give T cell receptor beta chains drawn from one sample of a study of vaccination and CD4 T cells after COVID-19. One entry per CDR3 protein, called by TCRdb with MiXCR from the PCR reads. The sample has 20,000 to 25,000 distinct CDR3 sequences; under 40% are singletons. No cognate antigen is known for these TCRs. The material was CD4+ T cells from blood, cultured in vitro, obtained about 7 months after SARS-CoV-2 vaccination. These receptors originate from a human donor who had recovered from COVID-19. The CDR3 runs from the conserved cysteine through the conserved F or W. Each record gives: V gene, D gene, clone size, J gene, CDR3 protein, CDR3 DNA. A D gene is named only where the DNA matches it firmly. Clone size is shown for a subset of rows, as once, few, many or a class of expanded clone.

V gene: TRBV7-2
D gene: TRBD2
clone size: few
J gene: TRBJ2-7
CDR3 protein: CASSPLAGRYEQYF
CDR3 DNA: TGTGCCAGCAGCCCACTAGCGGGAAGGTACGAGCAGTACTTC

V gene: TRBV11-1
D gene: -
clone size: -
J gene: TRBJ1-2
CDR3 protein: CASSFQGNGYTF
CDR3 DNA: TGTGCCAGCAGCTTTCAGGGCAATGGCTACACCTTC

V gene: TRBV6-1
D gene: -
clone size: -
J gene: TRBJ1-1
CDR3 protein: CASRGYLSEAFF
CDR3 DNA: TGTGCCAGCAGGGGGTACCTATCAGAAGCTTTCTTT

V gene: TRBV20-1
D gene: -
clone size: -
J gene: TRBJ2-1
CDR3 protein: CSARGGGPGYNEQFF
CDR3 DNA: TGCAGTGCTAGGGGGGGCGGGCCCGGATACAATGAGCAGTTCTTC

V gene: TRBV25-1
D gene: -
clone size: -
J gene: TRBJ1-1
CDR3 protein: CASSPPGRPEAFF
CDR3 DNA: TGTGCCAGCAGTCCCCCGGGGCGACCTGAAGCTTTCTTT

V gene: TRBV5-4
D gene: -
clone size: -
J gene: TRBJ2-2
CDR3 protein: CASSLSSVFTGELFF
CDR3 DNA: TGTGCCAGCAGCTTGTCAAGTGTTTTCACCGGGGAGCTGTTTTTT

V gene: TRBV5-6
D gene: TRBD1
clone size: once
J gene: TRBJ2-5
CDR3 protein: CASSFGDRGEETQYF
CDR3 DNA: TGTGCCAGCAGCTTTGGGGACAGGGGGGAAGAGACCCAGTACTTC

V gene: TRBV5-1
D gene: TRBD1
clone size: -
J gene: TRBJ2-7
CDR3 protein: CASSLATGGSYEQYF
CDR3 DNA: TGCGCCAGCAGCTTGGCCACAGGGGGGTCCTACGAGCAGTACTTC

V gene: TRBV18
D gene: -
clone size: -
J gene: TRBJ2-1
CDR3 protein: CASSPSSHSSYNEQFF
CDR3 DNA: TGTGCCAGCTCACCGTCTAGCCACAGCTCCTACAATGAGCAGTTCTTC

V gene: TRBV7-3
D gene: -
clone size: -
J gene: TRBJ2-5
CDR3 protein: CASSLTLGETQYF
CDR3 DNA: TGTGCCAGCAGCTTAACCCTCGGGGAGACCCAGTACTTC

V gene: TRBV10-3
D gene: -
clone size: few
J gene: TRBJ1-6
CDR3 protein: CAIRTDNSPLHF
CDR3 DNA: TGTGCCATCCGGACAGATAATTCACCCCTCCACTTT

V gene: TRBV20-1
D gene: -
clone size: few
J gene: TRBJ1-2
CDR3 protein: CSARDRRLGALGYGYTF
CDR3 DNA: TGCAGTGCTAGAGATAGGAGGTTGGGGGCGCTAGGCTATGGCTACACCTTC

V gene: TRBV11-2
D gene: -
clone size: -
J gene: TRBJ2-1
CDR3 protein: CASAPKGTEQFF
CDR3 DNA: TGTGCCAGCGCCCCCAAGGGGACGGAGCAGTTCTTC

V gene: TRBV11-3
D gene: TRBD2
clone size: -
J gene: TRBJ2-1
CDR3 protein: CASSLSPGLVGEQFF
CDR3 DNA: TGTGCCAGCAGCTTATCACCCGGACTAGTAGGTGAGCAGTTCTTC

V gene: TRBV7-7
D gene: -
clone size: few
J gene: TRBJ2-5
CDR3 protein: CASSRRVEETQYF
CDR3 DNA: TGTGCTAGCAGCCGCAGGGTGGAAGAGACCCAGTACTTC

V gene: TRBV11-1
D gene: TRBD1
clone size: few
J gene: TRBJ2-5
CDR3 protein: CASSDWTGRETQYF
CDR3 DNA: TGTGCCAGCAGCGATTGGACAGGGCGAGAGACCCAGTACTTC

V gene: TRBV6-1
D gene: -
clone size: few
J gene: TRBJ1-5
CDR3 protein: CASTRQVSNQPQHF
CDR3 DNA: TGTGCCAGCACCAGACAGGTTAGCAATCAGCCCCAGCATTTT

V gene: TRBV27
D gene: TRBD1
clone size: few
J gene: TRBJ1-5
CDR3 protein: CASSPRQGYQPQHF
CDR3 DNA: TGTGCCAGCAGTCCCCGACAGGGCTATCAGCCCCAGCATTTT

V gene: TRBV27
D gene: -
clone size: few
J gene: TRBJ1-2
CDR3 protein: CASSLTGQFYGYTF
CDR3 DNA: TGTGCCAGCAGTCTAACAGGGCAGTTTTATGGCTACACCTTC

V gene: TRBV7-9
D gene: TRBD1
clone size: -
J gene: TRBJ1-3
CDR3 protein: CASSHNAGTGRANTIYF
CDR3 DNA: TGTGCCAGCAGCCATAACGCCGGGACAGGACGTGCAAACACCATATATTTT

V gene: TRBV7-3
D gene: -
clone size: -
J gene: TRBJ2-3
CDR3 protein: CASSLGLIRMTDTQYF
CDR3 DNA: TGTGCCAGCAGCTTGGGGTTGATCAGGATGACAGATACGCAGTATTTT

V gene: TRBV6-1
D gene: -
clone size: -
J gene: TRBJ2-1
CDR3 protein: CASSGMGGEYNEQFF
CDR3 DNA: TGTGCCAGCAGTGGAATGGGGGGCGAATACAATGAGCAGTTCTTC

V gene: TRBV5-3
D gene: -
clone size: -
J gene: TRBJ2-7
CDR3 protein: CARSLIGTDTYEQYF
CDR3 DNA: TGTGCCAGAAGCTTGATCGGGACTGACACCTACGAGCAGTACTTC

V gene: TRBV20-1
D gene: TRBD2
clone size: -
J gene: TRBJ2-3
CDR3 protein: CSARGSGGGADTQYF
CDR3 DNA: TGCAGTGCTAGAGGTTCGGGGGGGGGGGCAGATACGCAGTATTTT

V gene: TRBV7-7
D gene: -
clone size: few
J gene: TRBJ2-5
CDR3 protein: CASSPGRQETQYF
CDR3 DNA: TGTGCTAGCAGCCCGGGACGGCAAGAGACCCAGTACTTC

V gene: TRBV6-1
D gene: TRBD2
clone size: -
J gene: TRBJ2-1
CDR3 protein: CASRVTSGSEFF
CDR3 DNA: TGTGCCAGCAGGGTGACTAGCGGGAGCGAGTTCTTC

V gene: TRBV7-2
D gene: -
clone size: -
J gene: TRBJ2-5
CDR3 protein: CASSFQGARETQYF
CDR3 DNA: TGTGCCAGCAGCTTTCAGGGAGCCCGGGAGACCCAGTACTTC

V gene: TRBV11-3
D gene: -
clone size: -
J gene: TRBJ2-5
CDR3 protein: CASSRASQETQYF
CDR3 DNA: TGTGCCAGCAGCCGGGCATCCCAAGAGACCCAGTACTTC

V gene: TRBV25-1
D gene: -
clone size: -
J gene: TRBJ1-5
CDR3 protein: CASSEQGNQPQHF
CDR3 DNA: TGTGCCAGCAGTGAGCAGGGCAATCAGCCCCAGCATTTT

V gene: TRBV27
D gene: TRBD2
clone size: -
J gene: TRBJ2-1
CDR3 protein: CASSLRLAGGTYNEQFF
CDR3 DNA: TGTGCCAGCAGTTTACGACTAGCGGGAGGGACCTACAATGAGCAGTTCTTC

V gene: TRBV5-4
D gene: -
clone size: few
J gene: TRBJ2-5
CDR3 protein: CASSFRGGYQETQYF
CDR3 DNA: TGTGCCAGCAGCTTCCGCGGCGGGTACCAAGAGACCCAGTACTTC

V gene: TRBV7-9
D gene: TRBD2
clone size: -
J gene: TRBJ2-1
CDR3 protein: CASSPGTSGRIINEQFF
CDR3 DNA: TGTGCCAGCAGCCCGGGGACTAGCGGGAGGATTATCAATGAGCAGTTCTTC

V gene: TRBV5-1
D gene: TRBD2
clone size: -
J gene: TRBJ2-5
CDR3 protein: CASSLLSSGTVETQYF
CDR3 DNA: TGCGCCAGCAGCTTGTTGTCTAGCGGGACGGTAGAGACCCAGTACTTC

V gene: TRBV7-3
D gene: -
clone size: -
J gene: TRBJ2-3
CDR3 protein: CASSQGTPDTQYF
CDR3 DNA: TGTGCCAGCAGCCAAGGGACCCCAGATACGCAGTATTTT

V gene: TRBV20-1
D gene: TRBD2
clone size: -
J gene: TRBJ2-7
CDR3 protein: CSAIFWREASYEQYF
CDR3 DNA: TGCAGTGCTATTTTTTGGCGGGAGGCCTCCTACGAGCAGTACTTC

V gene: TRBV7-9
D gene: -
clone size: few
J gene: TRBJ1-1
CDR3 protein: CASTRTDFEAFF
CDR3 DNA: TGTGCCAGCACTCGGACGGACTTTGAAGCTTTCTTT

V gene: TRBV7-9
D gene: TRBD1
clone size: -
J gene: TRBJ2-7
CDR3 protein: CASSQDRAGDEQYF
CDR3 DNA: TGTGCCAGCAGCCAGGACAGGGCGGGCGACGAGCAGTACTTC

V gene: TRBV6-1
D gene: TRBD1
clone size: few
J gene: TRBJ1-2
CDR3 protein: CASRVSSLSGGNYGYTF
CDR3 DNA: TGTGCCAGCAGAGTGAGTTCACTCTCAGGGGGTAACTATGGCTACACCTTC

V gene: TRBV5-4
D gene: TRBD1
clone size: -
J gene: TRBJ1-2
CDR3 protein: CASSPNRQDRSYGYTF
CDR3 DNA: TGTGCCAGCAGCCCCAACCGTCAGGACAGGAGCTATGGCTACACCTTC

V gene: TRBV20-1
D gene: -
clone size: few
J gene: TRBJ1-2
CDR3 protein: CSAIGVPNYGYTF
CDR3 DNA: TGCAGTGCTATTGGCGTACCTAACTATGGCTACACCTTC

V gene: TRBV15
D gene: -
clone size: many
J gene: TRBJ1-5
CDR3 protein: CATSRGGRDQPQHF
CDR3 DNA: TGTGCCACCAGCAGAGGAGGCCGCGATCAGCCCCAGCATTTT

V gene: TRBV6-1
D gene: -
clone size: -
J gene: TRBJ1-6
CDR3 protein: CASTNPPGGNEYSPLHF
CDR3 DNA: TGTGCCAGCACCAACCCCCCCGGAGGAAATGAATATTCACCCCTCCACTTT

V gene: TRBV19
D gene: TRBD1
clone size: -
J gene: TRBJ1-5
CDR3 protein: CASSIEATGVQPQHF
CDR3 DNA: TGTGCCAGTAGTATAGAGGCGACAGGGGTTCAGCCCCAGCATTTT

V gene: TRBV18
D gene: -
clone size: -
J gene: TRBJ1-2
CDR3 protein: CASSPGMSGDYGYTF
CDR3 DNA: TGTGCCAGCTCACCAGGGATGTCAGGGGACTATGGCTACACCTTC

V gene: TRBV7-9
D gene: -
clone size: -
J gene: TRBJ2-3
CDR3 protein: CASSLVGGVTDTQYF
CDR3 DNA: TGTGCCAGCAGCTTAGTTGGGGGAGTTACAGATACGCAGTATTTT

V gene: TRBV6-5
D gene: TRBD2
clone size: few
J gene: TRBJ2-3
CDR3 protein: CASSYSASGRANTQYF
CDR3 DNA: TGTGCCAGCAGTTACTCGGCTAGCGGGAGGGCGAATACGCAGTATTTT